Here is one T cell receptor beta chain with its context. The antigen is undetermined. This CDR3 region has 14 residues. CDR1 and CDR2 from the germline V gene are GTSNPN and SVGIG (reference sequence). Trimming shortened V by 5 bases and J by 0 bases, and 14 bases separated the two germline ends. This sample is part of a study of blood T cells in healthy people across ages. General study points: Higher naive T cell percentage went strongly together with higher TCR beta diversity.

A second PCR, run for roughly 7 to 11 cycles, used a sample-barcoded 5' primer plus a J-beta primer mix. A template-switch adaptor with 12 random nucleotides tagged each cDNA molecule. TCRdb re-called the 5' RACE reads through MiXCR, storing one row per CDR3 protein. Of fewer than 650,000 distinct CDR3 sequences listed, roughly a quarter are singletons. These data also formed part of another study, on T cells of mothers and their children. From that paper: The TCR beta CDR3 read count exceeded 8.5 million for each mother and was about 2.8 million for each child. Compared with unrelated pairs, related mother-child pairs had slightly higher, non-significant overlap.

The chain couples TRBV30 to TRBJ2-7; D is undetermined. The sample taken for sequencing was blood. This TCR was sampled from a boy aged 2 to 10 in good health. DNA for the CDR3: TGTGCCTGGGACAACCTCGGCGGCTCCTACGAGCAGTACTTC. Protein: CAWDNLGGSYEQYF.